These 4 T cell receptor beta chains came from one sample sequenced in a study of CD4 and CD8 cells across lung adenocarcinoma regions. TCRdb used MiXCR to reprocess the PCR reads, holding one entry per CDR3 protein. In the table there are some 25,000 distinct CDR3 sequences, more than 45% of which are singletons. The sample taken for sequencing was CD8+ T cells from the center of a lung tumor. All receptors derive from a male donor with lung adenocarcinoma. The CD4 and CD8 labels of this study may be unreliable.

CDR3 loop: CSAQPSGSFSYEQYF. The CDR3, as DNA: TGCAGTGCTCAGCCTAGCGGGAGTTTTTCCTACGAGCAGTACTTC. The chain is built from TRBV20-1 and TRBJ2-7, with 10 bases identical to TRBD2. CDR1 is DFQATT, CDR2 SNEGSKA, per germline (reference sequence). CDR3 length: 15 amino acids. J gave up 1 base and V 5 bases, and 8 bases lay outside the gene matches.

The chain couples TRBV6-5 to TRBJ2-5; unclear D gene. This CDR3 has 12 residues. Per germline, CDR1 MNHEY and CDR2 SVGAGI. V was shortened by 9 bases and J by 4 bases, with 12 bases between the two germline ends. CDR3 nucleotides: TGTGCCAGGAGTCACGACGGAGAGACCCAGTACTTC. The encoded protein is CARSHDGETQYF.

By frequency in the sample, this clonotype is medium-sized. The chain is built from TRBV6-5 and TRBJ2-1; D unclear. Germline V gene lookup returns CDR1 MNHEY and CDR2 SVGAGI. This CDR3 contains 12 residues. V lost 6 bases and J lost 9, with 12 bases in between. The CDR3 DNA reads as TGTGCCAGCAGCTCCCTCAGGCGTGAGCAGTTCTTC. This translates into CASSSLRREQFF.

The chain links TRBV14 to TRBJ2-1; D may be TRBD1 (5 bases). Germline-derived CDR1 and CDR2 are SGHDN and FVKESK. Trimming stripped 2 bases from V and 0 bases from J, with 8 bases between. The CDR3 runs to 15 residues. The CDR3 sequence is CASSQQGSSYNEQFF. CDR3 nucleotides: TGTGCCAGCAGCCAACAGGGAAGCTCCTACAATGAGCAGTTCTTC.